What follows is one T cell receptor beta chain and its context. Germline V gene data show CDR1 as LNHDA and CDR2 as SQIVND (reference sequence). This CDR3 region has 14 residues. After removal of 6 bases from V and 3 bases from J, the junction contained 3 bases not matched to a gene. Donors comprised only Caucasian adults living in Nashville, Tennessee. CD45RA-negative memory and CD45RA+ naive subsets were split from the CD4+ cells. The sample is drawn from a study of shared clonotypes between healthy human individuals. Replicate PCRs for sorted subsets used 200 ng DNA; this equaled 25,000 to 30,000 T cell genomes. Measured with immunoSEQ multiplex PCR; TCRdb has only the in-frame clones, and not every one. The sample shows 2 million to 2.5 million clones, 85% to 95% of them seen only once.

Sequences were obtained from naive CD4+ T cells from PBMCs. Subset given: CD45RA+ positively selected. This sequence was found in a man younger than 35 in good health. Some clones in this sample may be carry-over from other donors' samples. This chain uses TRBV19 with TRBJ2-2; the match to TRBD1 covers 8 bases. The CDR3 DNA reads as TGTGCCAGTAGCGACAGGGGTGACACCGGGGAGCTGTTTTTT. Encoded protein: CASSDRGDTGELFF.